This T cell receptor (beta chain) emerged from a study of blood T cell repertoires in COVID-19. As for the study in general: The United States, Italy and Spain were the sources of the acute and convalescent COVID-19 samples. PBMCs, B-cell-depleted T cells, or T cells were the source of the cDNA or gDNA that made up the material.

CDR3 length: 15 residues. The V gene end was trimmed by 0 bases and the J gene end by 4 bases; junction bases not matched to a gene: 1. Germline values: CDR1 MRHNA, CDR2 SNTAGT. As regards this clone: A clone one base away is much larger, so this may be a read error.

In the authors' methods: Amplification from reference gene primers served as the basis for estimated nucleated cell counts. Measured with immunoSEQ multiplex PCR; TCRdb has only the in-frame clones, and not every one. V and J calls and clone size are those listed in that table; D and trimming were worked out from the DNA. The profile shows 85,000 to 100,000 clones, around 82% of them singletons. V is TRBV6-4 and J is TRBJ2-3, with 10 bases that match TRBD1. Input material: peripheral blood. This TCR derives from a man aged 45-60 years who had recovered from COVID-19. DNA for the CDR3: TGTGCCAGCAGTGACTCGACAGGGGGCTCAGATACGCAGTATTTT. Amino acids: CASSDSTGGSDTQYF.